This T cell receptor (beta chain) was profiled in a study of blood T cell repertoires in COVID-19. As for the study in general: The United States, Italy and Spain supplied acute and convalescent COVID-19 samples.

Sequenced by immunoSEQ multiplex PCR; TCRdb stores in-frame clones only, minus some. The top ten hold 9.5% to 15% of the sample, which has 200,000 to 300,000 clones, more than 75% seen once. In germline, CDR1 is MNHNS, CDR2 SASEGT. This CDR3 contains 16 residues. V lost 3 bases to trimming and J lost 5 bases; unmatched junction nucleotides: 5. The clonotype originates from a woman aged 55-70 years with active or convalescent COVID-19. The genes are TRBV6-1 and TRBJ1-6; TRBD1 matches 9 bases. Sequenced: peripheral blood. This CDR3 reads CASSEMDRGDNSPLHF. CDR3 sequence (DNA): TGTGCCAGCAGTGAGATGGACAGGGGTGATAATTCACCCCTCCACTTT.